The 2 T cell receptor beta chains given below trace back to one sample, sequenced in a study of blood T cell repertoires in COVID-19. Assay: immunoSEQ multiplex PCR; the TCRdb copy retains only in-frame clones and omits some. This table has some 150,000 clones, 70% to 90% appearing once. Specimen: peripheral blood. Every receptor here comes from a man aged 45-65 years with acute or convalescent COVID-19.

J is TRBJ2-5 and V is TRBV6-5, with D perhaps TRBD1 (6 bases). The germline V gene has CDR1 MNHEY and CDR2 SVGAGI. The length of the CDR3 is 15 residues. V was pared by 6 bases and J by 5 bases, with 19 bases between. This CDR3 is CASRDRHRAGETQYF. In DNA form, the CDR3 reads TGTGCCAGCAGGGACCGGCACAGGGCAGGGGAGACCCAGTACTTC.

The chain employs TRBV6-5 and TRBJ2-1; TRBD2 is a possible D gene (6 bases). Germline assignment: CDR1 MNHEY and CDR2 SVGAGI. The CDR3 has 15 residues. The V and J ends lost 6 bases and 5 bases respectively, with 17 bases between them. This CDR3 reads CASRGNKEGDNEQFF. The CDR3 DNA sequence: TGTGCCAGCAGGGGAAACAAGGAGGGCGACAATGAGCAGTTCTTC.